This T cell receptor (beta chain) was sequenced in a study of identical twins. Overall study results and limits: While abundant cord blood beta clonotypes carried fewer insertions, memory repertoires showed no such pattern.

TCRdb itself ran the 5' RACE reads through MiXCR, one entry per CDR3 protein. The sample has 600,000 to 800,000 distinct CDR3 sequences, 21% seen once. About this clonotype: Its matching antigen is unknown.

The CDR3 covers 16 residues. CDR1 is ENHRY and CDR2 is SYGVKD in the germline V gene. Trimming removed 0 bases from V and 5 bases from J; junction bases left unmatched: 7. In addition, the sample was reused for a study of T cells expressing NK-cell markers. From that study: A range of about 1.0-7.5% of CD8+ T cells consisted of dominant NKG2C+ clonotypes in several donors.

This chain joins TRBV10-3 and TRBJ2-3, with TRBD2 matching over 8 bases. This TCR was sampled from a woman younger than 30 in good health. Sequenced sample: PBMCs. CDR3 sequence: CAISESMAGGGDTQYF. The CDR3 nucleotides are TGTGCCATCAGTGAGTCGATGGCGGGAGGAGGAGATACGCAGTATTTT.